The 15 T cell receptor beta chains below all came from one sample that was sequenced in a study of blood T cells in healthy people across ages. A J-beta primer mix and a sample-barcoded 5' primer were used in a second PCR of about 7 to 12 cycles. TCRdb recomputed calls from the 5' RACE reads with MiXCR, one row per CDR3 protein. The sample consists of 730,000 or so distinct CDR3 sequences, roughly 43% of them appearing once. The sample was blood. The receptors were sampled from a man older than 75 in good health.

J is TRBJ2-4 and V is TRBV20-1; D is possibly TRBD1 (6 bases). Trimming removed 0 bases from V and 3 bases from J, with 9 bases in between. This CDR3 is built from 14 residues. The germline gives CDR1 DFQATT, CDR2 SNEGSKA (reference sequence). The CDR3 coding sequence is TGCAGTGCTAGAGAGGGGGCAAGCAAAAACATTCAGTACTTC. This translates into CSAREGASKNIQYF.

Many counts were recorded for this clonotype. The CDR3 DNA sequence: TGTGCCAGCAGCCCCCTAGAGCGGTACACAGATACGCAGTATTTT. It is translated as CASSPLERYTDTQYF. The chain employs TRBV11-2 and TRBJ2-3; D may be TRBD2 (5 bases). Germline lookup yields CDR1 SGHAT and CDR2 FQNNGV. The CDR3 is 15 amino acids. Trimming pared 5 bases from V and 2 bases from J, leaving 14 bases between.

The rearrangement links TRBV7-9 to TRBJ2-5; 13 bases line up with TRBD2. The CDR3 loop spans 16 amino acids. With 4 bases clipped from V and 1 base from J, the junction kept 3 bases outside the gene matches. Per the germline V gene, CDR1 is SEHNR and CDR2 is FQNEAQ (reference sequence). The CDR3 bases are TGTGCCAGCAGCTCTGGACTAGCGGGGGCCCAAGAGACCCAGTACTTC. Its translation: CASSSGLAGAQETQYF.

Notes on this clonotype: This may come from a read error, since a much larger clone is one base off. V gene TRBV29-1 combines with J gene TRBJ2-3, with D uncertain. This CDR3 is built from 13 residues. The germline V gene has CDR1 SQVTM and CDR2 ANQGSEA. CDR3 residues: CSVEVEPSETQYF. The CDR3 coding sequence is TGCAGCGTTGAAGTAGAACCATCAGAGACGCAGTATTTT.

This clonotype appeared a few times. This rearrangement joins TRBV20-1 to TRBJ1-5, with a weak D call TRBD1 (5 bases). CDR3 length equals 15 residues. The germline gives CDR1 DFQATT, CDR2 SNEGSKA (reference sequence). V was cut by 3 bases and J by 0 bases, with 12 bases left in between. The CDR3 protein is CSASRGGNSNQPQHF. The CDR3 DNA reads TGCAGTGCTAGTCGGGGGGGGAATAGCAATCAGCCCCAGCATTTT.

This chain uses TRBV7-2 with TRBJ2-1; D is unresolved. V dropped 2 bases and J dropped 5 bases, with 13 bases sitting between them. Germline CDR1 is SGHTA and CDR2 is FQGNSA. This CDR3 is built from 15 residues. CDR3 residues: CASSLNTILNNEQFF. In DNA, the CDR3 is TGTGCCAGCAGCTTAAACACCATCTTAAACAATGAGCAGTTCTTC. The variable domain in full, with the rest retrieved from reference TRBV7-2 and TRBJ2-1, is GAGVSQSPSNKVTEKGKDVELRCDPISGHTALYWYRQSLGQGLEFLIYFQGNSAPDKSGLPSDRFSAERTGGSVSTLTIQRTQQEDSAVYLCASSLNTILNNEQFFGPGTRLTVL.

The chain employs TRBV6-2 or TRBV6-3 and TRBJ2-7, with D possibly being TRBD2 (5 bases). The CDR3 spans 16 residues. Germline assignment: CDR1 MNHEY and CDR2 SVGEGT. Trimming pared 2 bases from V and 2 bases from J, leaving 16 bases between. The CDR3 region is CASSYPRRPSAYEQYF. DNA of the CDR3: TGTGCCAGCAGTTACCCGAGGAGGCCATCAGCCTACGAGCAGTACTTC.

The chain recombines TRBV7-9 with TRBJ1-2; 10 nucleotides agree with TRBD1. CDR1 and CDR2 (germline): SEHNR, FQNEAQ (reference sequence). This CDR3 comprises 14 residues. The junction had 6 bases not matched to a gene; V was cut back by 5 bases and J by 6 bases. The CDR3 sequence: CASSGRDRGHGYTF. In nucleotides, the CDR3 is TGTGCCAGCAGCGGCCGGGACAGGGGTCATGGCTACACCTTC.

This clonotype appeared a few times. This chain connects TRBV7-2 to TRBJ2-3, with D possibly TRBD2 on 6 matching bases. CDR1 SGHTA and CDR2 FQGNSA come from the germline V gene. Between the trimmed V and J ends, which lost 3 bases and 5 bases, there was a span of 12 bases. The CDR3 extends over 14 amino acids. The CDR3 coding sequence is TGTGCCAGCAGCTTCGGCGGGGTTATAGATACGCAGTATTTT. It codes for CASSFGGVIDTQYF.

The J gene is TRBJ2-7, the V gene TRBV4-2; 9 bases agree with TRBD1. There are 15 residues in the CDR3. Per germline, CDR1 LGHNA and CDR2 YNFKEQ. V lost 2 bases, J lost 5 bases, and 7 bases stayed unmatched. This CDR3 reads CASSQQQGADNEQYF. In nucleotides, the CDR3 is TGTGCCAGCAGCCAACAACAGGGGGCAGACAACGAGCAGTACTTC.

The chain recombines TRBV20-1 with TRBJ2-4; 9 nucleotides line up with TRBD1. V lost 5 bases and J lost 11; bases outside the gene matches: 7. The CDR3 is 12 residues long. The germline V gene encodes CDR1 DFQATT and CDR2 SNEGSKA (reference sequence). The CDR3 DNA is TGCAGTGCTCTCCCGGGACAGGGCGTTCAGTACTTC. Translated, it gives CSALPGQGVQYF.

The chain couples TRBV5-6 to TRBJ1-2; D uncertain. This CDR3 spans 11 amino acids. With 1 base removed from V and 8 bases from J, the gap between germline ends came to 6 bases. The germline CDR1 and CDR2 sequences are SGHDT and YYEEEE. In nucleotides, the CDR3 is TGTGCCAGCAGCTTGATGGAGGGCTACACCTTC. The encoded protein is CASSLMEGYTF.

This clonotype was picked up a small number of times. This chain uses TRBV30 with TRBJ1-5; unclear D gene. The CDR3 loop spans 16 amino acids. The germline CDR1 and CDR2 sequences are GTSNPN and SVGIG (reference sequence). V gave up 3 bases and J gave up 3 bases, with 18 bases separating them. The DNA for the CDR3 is TGTGCCTGGAGAGCAACTGGGCCTATGAACAATCAGCCCCAGCATTTT. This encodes CAWRATGPMNNQPQHF.

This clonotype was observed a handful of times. The CDR3 sequence is CASSRGTYRYNEQFF. DNA of the CDR3: TGTGCCAGCAGCCGCGGGACGTACCGATACAATGAGCAGTTCTTC. V and J are TRBV3-1 and TRBJ2-1, with a weak D call TRBD2 (6 bases). Germline CDR1 and CDR2: LGHDT and YNNKEL (reference sequence). With 4 bases removed from V and 4 bases from J, the gap between germline ends came to 14 bases. This CDR3 comprises 15 residues.

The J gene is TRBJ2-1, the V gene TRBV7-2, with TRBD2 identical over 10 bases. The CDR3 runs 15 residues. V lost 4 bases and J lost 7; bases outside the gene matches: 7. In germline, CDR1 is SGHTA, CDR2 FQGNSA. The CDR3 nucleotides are TGTGCCAGCAGCTACGGGGCTAGCGGGAGAAATGAGCAGTTCTTC. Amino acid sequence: CASSYGASGRNEQFF.